This is a list of T cell receptor beta chains from one sample in a study of blood T cell repertoires in COVID-19. Profiled with immunoSEQ multiplex PCR; TCRdb holds only in-frame clones, not every one. This table holds around 340,000 clones, just over 85% found once. The material sequenced was PBMCs or T cells enriched from blood (not recorded which). The receptors stem from a woman in her thirties or forties with acute COVID-19. Each CDR3 is given with its conserved first and last residue. D genes are given only for firm matches. The listing skips clone size in some rows; elsewhere it reads once, few, many or a size class.

CDR3 DNA: TGTGCCAGCAGCTTTAGTCAGAACACTGAAGCTTTCTTT; CDR3 protein: CASSFSQNTEAFF; D gene: NA; J gene: TRBJ1-1; clone size: NA; V gene: TRBV5-5
CDR3 DNA: TGTGCCATCAGTGAAGGTCAGGGGGCTAATCAGCCCCAGCATTTT; CDR3 protein: CAISEGQGANQPQHF; D gene: TRBD1; J gene: TRBJ1-5; clone size: NA; V gene: TRBV10-3
CDR3 DNA: TGTGCCAGCAGCTTCTTAGCGGGGGGAAGCTCCTACGAGCAGTACTTC; CDR3 protein: CASSFLAGGSSYEQYF; D gene: TRBD2; J gene: TRBJ2-7; clone size: NA; V gene: TRBV7-2
CDR3 DNA: TGTGCCAGCAGTCCAAAGGGGAAGAATGGCTACACCTTC; CDR3 protein: CASSPKGKNGYTF; D gene: NA; J gene: TRBJ1-2; clone size: NA; V gene: TRBV27
CDR3 DNA: TGTGCCAGCAGCTTGGGTCCGACGGGAGACACGCAGTATTTT; CDR3 protein: CASSLGPTGDTQYF; D gene: NA; J gene: TRBJ2-3; clone size: NA; V gene: TRBV5-6
CDR3 DNA: TGTGCCAGCAGCGATCGACAGGGCAGAACAAATCAGCCCCAGCATTTT; CDR3 protein: CASSDRQGRTNQPQHF; D gene: TRBD1; J gene: TRBJ1-5; clone size: NA; V gene: TRBV5-8
CDR3 DNA: TGTGCCAGCAACAGGGTAGGGTATGGCTACACCTTC; CDR3 protein: CASNRVGYGYTF; D gene: NA; J gene: TRBJ1-2; clone size: NA; V gene: TRBV6-5
CDR3 DNA: TGTGCCAGCAGCCCCCTAGGACTAGCGGGAGGGTTGTTCTTC; CDR3 protein: CASSPLGLAGGLFF; D gene: TRBD2; J gene: TRBJ2-1; clone size: NA; V gene: TRBV3-1/TRBV3-2
CDR3 DNA: TGTGCCAGCAGCGCGCAGGGGGCATACACCGGGGAGCTGTTTTTT; CDR3 protein: CASSAQGAYTGELFF; D gene: TRBD1; J gene: TRBJ2-2; clone size: NA; V gene: TRBV11-3
CDR3 DNA: TGTGCCACCCTTTCGGTAAATAGGAACACTGAAGCTTTCTTT; CDR3 protein: CATLSVNRNTEAFF; D gene: NA; J gene: TRBJ1-1; clone size: NA; V gene: TRBV10-3
CDR3 DNA: TGTGCCAGTAACAGCGGGAGAACCCATCCTGGCTCCTACAATGAGCAGTTCTTC; CDR3 protein: CASNSGRTHPGSYNEQFF; D gene: TRBD2; J gene: TRBJ2-1; clone size: NA; V gene: TRBV19
CDR3 DNA: TGTGCCAGCAGTTTCGTGGGAGGAAAAATCTCTGGGGCCAACGTCCTGACTTTC; CDR3 protein: CASSFVGGKISGANVLTF; D gene: NA; J gene: TRBJ2-6; clone size: NA; V gene: TRBV28
CDR3 DNA: TGTGCCAGCAGCCCCATACTAGCGGGGGGCTCCTACAATGAGCAGTTCTTC; CDR3 protein: CASSPILAGGSYNEQFF; D gene: TRBD2; J gene: TRBJ2-1; clone size: once; V gene: TRBV3-1/TRBV3-2
CDR3 DNA: TGTGCCAGCAGAGGGGGTGGTATGAATGAAAAACTGTTTTTT; CDR3 protein: CASRGGGMNEKLFF; D gene: NA; J gene: TRBJ1-4; clone size: NA; V gene: TRBV28
CDR3 DNA: TGTGCCAGCAGCTTGGGACAGGGGACTGGAAACACCATATATTTT; CDR3 protein: CASSLGQGTGNTIYF; D gene: TRBD1; J gene: TRBJ1-3; clone size: NA; V gene: TRBV7-9
CDR3 DNA: TGCGCCAGCAAACTAGCGGGAGATACCGGGGAGCTGTTTTTT; CDR3 protein: CASKLAGDTGELFF; D gene: TRBD2; J gene: TRBJ2-2; clone size: NA; V gene: TRBV5-1
CDR3 DNA: TGTGCCAGCAGCTTGGGTAGCGGGGCGAACACCGGGGAGCTGTTTTTT; CDR3 protein: CASSLGSGANTGELFF; D gene: TRBD2; J gene: TRBJ2-2; clone size: NA; V gene: TRBV7-3
CDR3 DNA: TGCAGCGTTGAAGAGAACTCGAATCAGCCCCAGCATTTT; CDR3 protein: CSVEENSNQPQHF; D gene: NA; J gene: TRBJ1-5; clone size: NA; V gene: TRBV29-1
CDR3 DNA: TGTGCCAGCAGTTTAAGGGGGGGAGGGACTCCGACCCAGTACTTC; CDR3 protein: CASSLRGGGTPTQYF; D gene: NA; J gene: TRBJ2-5; clone size: NA; V gene: TRBV7-3
CDR3 DNA: TGTGCCAGCAGCCAAGATCATCAGGGAGGGAAGGAAAAACTGTTTTTT; CDR3 protein: CASSQDHQGGKEKLFF; D gene: NA; J gene: TRBJ1-4; clone size: NA; V gene: TRBV4-2
CDR3 DNA: TGTGCCAGCAGTGATGTAGAGGTCTATGGCTACACCTTC; CDR3 protein: CASSDVEVYGYTF; D gene: NA; J gene: TRBJ1-2; clone size: NA; V gene: TRBV2
CDR3 DNA: TGTGCCAGCCGGACAGGGGGAGTCACAGATACGCAGTATTTT; CDR3 protein: CASRTGGVTDTQYF; D gene: TRBD1; J gene: TRBJ2-3; clone size: NA; V gene: TRBV5-5
CDR3 DNA: TGTGCCAGCAGTGACCGTACAGGCTACAATGAGCAGTTCTTC; CDR3 protein: CASSDRTGYNEQFF; D gene: NA; J gene: TRBJ2-1; clone size: NA; V gene: TRBV2
CDR3 DNA: TGTGCCAGCAGCCACTACTGGTACAATGAGCAGTTCTTC; CDR3 protein: CASSHYWYNEQFF; D gene: NA; J gene: TRBJ2-1; clone size: NA; V gene: TRBV3-1/TRBV3-2
CDR3 DNA: TGTGCCAGCAGTTTATCTTATAACACCGGGGAGCTGTTTTTT; CDR3 protein: CASSLSYNTGELFF; D gene: NA; J gene: TRBJ2-2; clone size: few; V gene: TRBV27
CDR3 DNA: TGTGCCAGCTCAAACGACAGGAACACTGAAGCTTTCTTT; CDR3 protein: CASSNDRNTEAFF; D gene: NA; J gene: TRBJ1-1; clone size: once; V gene: TRBV18
CDR3 DNA: TGCGCCAGCAGTCGAGGTTGGACAGGGGATCAGCCCCAGCATTTT; CDR3 protein: CASSRGWTGDQPQHF; D gene: TRBD1; J gene: TRBJ1-5; clone size: NA; V gene: TRBV10-1
CDR3 DNA: TGTGCCAGCAGCCGGGGACAGCCGAACACTGAAGCTTTCTTT; CDR3 protein: CASSRGQPNTEAFF; D gene: TRBD1; J gene: TRBJ1-1; clone size: NA; V gene: TRBV7-2
CDR3 DNA: TGTGCCACCGGGGACAGACGACCGGGGGACATTCAGTACTTC; CDR3 protein: CATGDRRPGDIQYF; D gene: NA; J gene: TRBJ2-4; clone size: NA; V gene: TRBV24-1